These T cell receptor beta chains were read from a single sample in a study of blood T cell repertoires in COVID-19. Repertoires were generated with immunoSEQ multiplex PCR, while TCRdb's copy carries only in-frame clones and drops some. This sample carries about 140,000 clones, roughly 90% of them seen once, and the ten largest clones take over 9.5%. Material: peripheral blood. The receptors originated from a man aged 45-60 years with active or convalescent COVID-19. The CDR3 runs from the conserved cysteine through the conserved F or W. The D gene is left open where the match is weak. The size entry is marked missing in some rows and otherwise reads once, few, many or a size class.

v_call	j_call	clone_size	d_call	cdr3_aa	cdr3_nt
TRBV9	TRBJ2-1	-	TRBD1	CASSVEGQSSYNEQFF	TGTGCCAGCAGCGTAGAGGGACAGAGCTCCTACAATGAGCAGTTCTTC
TRBV21-1	TRBJ1-6	-	-	CASSLDGESSPLHF	TGTGCCAGCAGCCTGGACGGGGAGAGTTCACCCCTCCACTTT
TRBV11-2	TRBJ1-3	once	-	CASSQNRVSGNTIYF	TGTGCCAGCAGCCAAAACAGGGTCTCTGGAAACACCATATATTTT
TRBV9	TRBJ1-6	-	-	CASSLGQRLGSPLHF	TGTGCCAGCAGCCTAGGACAGAGGCTAGGTTCACCCCTCCACTTT
TRBV10-1	TRBJ1-2	-	-	CASSAGQILNYGYTF	TGCGCCAGCAGTGCTGGACAGATTCTTAACTATGGCTACACCTTC
TRBV4-2	TRBJ2-7	-	-	CASADRDSLYEQYF	TGTGCCAGCGCCGACAGGGACTCCCTGTACGAGCAGTACTTC
TRBV15	TRBJ1-4	few	TRBD1	CATSRAGTGYEKLFF	TGTGCCACCAGCAGAGCCGGGACAGGGTACGAAAAACTGTTTTTT
TRBV9	TRBJ2-1	-	-	CASSGTLMNEQFF	TGTGCCAGCAGCGGGACTCTTATGAATGAGCAGTTCTTC
TRBV28	TRBJ2-1	once	-	CASNRLGLAPHNEQFF	TGTGCCAGCAACCGTCTGGGTCTAGCGCCCCACAATGAGCAGTTCTTC
TRBV6-5	TRBJ1-3	-	-	CASRSGGTGNTIYF	TGTGCCAGCAGGTCTGGAGGGACGGGAAACACCATATATTTT
TRBV2	TRBJ1-1	-	-	CASSDLRGTTEAFF	TGTGCCAGCAGTGACCTAAGGGGAACCACTGAAGCTTTCTTT
TRBV28	TRBJ1-2	-	-	CASYSPGRTFYGYTF	TGTGCCAGCTATTCCCCCGGCAGGACTTTCTATGGCTACACCTTC
TRBV20-1	TRBJ2-7	-	TRBD2	CSASLASGSRGQYF	TGCAGTGCTAGTCTGGCTAGCGGGAGCAGGGGGCAGTACTTC
TRBV25-1	TRBJ2-7	-	TRBD1	CASAGTGGYEQYF	TGTGCCAGCGCCGGGACAGGGGGATACGAGCAGTACTTC
TRBV29-1	TRBJ2-1	-	-	CSGRISGLSYNEQFF	TGCAGCGGACGCATATCGGGACTGAGCTACAATGAGCAGTTCTTC
TRBV9	TRBJ2-3	-	-	CASSVAVLPDTQYF	TGTGCCAGCAGCGTAGCGGTACTTCCAGATACGCAGTATTTT
TRBV18	TRBJ2-3	-	TRBD2	CASSKETSGSTDTQYF	TGTGCCAGCTCTAAAGAGACTAGCGGGAGCACAGATACGCAGTATTTT
TRBV12-3/TRBV12-4	TRBJ2-7	few	TRBD1	CASSPTGTEQYF	TGTGCCAGCAGTCCGACAGGGACCGAGCAGTACTTC
TRBV20-1	TRBJ2-3	-	-	CSASVMDTQYF	TGCAGTGCTAGTGTCATGGATACGCAGTATTTT
TRBV28	TRBJ1-5	-	-	CASSLKGVVSNQPQHF	TGTGCCAGCAGCCTAAAGGGGGTTGTGAGCAATCAGCCCCAGCATTTT
TRBV19	TRBJ2-2	-	TRBD2	CASSLSGISTGELFF	TGTGCCAGTAGTCTTAGCGGGATAAGTACCGGGGAGCTGTTTTTT
TRBV5-6	TRBJ1-5	-	-	CASSFGQVNQPQHF	TGTGCCAGCAGCTTCGGCCAGGTTAATCAGCCCCAGCATTTT
TRBV14	TRBJ2-7	-	TRBD1	CASSRTPGQGTYEQYF	TGTGCCAGCAGCCGTACACCGGGACAGGGTACCTACGAGCAGTACTTC
TRBV4-2	TRBJ2-7	-	TRBD1	CASSQVAWTGGYEQYF	TGTGCCAGCAGCCAAGTTGCGTGGACAGGGGGGTACGAGCAGTACTTC
TRBV2	TRBJ2-7	-	TRBD1	CASSDTGGYEQYF	TGTGCCAGCAGTGATACAGGGGGCTACGAGCAGTACTTC
TRBV7-9	TRBJ2-3	-	TRBD1	CASGGAGGFWGLTTDTQYF	TGTGCCAGCGGCGGGGCAGGGGGCTTTTGGGGGTTGACCACAGATACGCAGTATTTT
TRBV28	TRBJ2-2	once	TRBD2	CASSRTGTTYTGELFF	TGTGCCAGCAGCCGTACCGGGACTACCTACACCGGGGAGCTGTTTTTT
TRBV5-5	TRBJ1-1	-	-	CASSLLGRVSAEAFF	TGTGCCAGCAGCTTGTTGGGCAGGGTAAGCGCTGAAGCTTTCTTT
TRBV12-3/TRBV12-4	TRBJ2-2	-	-	CATTQGQGGELFF	TGTGCCACGACTCAGGGGCAGGGCGGGGAGCTGTTTTTT
TRBV19	TRBJ2-1	-	-	CASSTPRGSNEQFF	TGTGCCAGTAGTACCCCCCGGGGGTCGAATGAGCAGTTCTTC
TRBV7-9	TRBJ2-7	-	-	CASSPGSLYTYEQYF	TGTGCCAGCAGCCCGGGATCCCTGTATACCTACGAGCAGTACTTC
TRBV9	TRBJ2-2	-	TRBD1	CASNRGGSPTGELFF	TGTGCCAGCAACCGAGGGGGCAGCCCCACCGGGGAGCTGTTTTTT
TRBV11-2	TRBJ2-7	-	-	CASSFRGPLYEQYF	TGTGCCAGCAGCTTCAGGGGACCGCTCTACGAGCAGTACTTC
TRBV19	TRBJ2-4	few	-	CASSPPLRERSKNIQYF	TGTGCCAGTAGTCCCCCCTTACGGGAGAGGTCCAAAAACATTCAGTACTTC
TRBV18	TRBJ1-2	once	-	CASSADRHNYGYTF	TGTGCCAGCTCGGCGGACAGACATAACTATGGCTACACCTTC
TRBV6-1	TRBJ1-4	-	TRBD1	CASSEDRVDEKLFF	TGTGCCAGCAGTGAGGACAGGGTCGATGAAAAACTGTTTTTT
TRBV7-2	TRBJ2-5	-	-	CASSPIGGGIKETQYF	TGTGCCAGCAGCCCAATAGGAGGAGGGATTAAAGAGACCCAGTACTTC
TRBV7-2	TRBJ1-3	-	-	CASSLREAGSGNTIYF	TGTGCCAGCAGCTTAAGGGAGGCAGGCTCTGGAAACACCATATATTTT
TRBV12-5	TRBJ2-2	-	-	CASGVGRDNHVGELFF	TGTGCTAGTGGTGTTGGCCGGGACAATCATGTCGGGGAGCTGTTTTTT
TRBV10-3	TRBJ2-5	-	-	CAIRGSEETQYF	TGTGCCATCAGGGGCTCCGAGGAGACCCAGTACTTC
TRBV3-1/TRBV3-2	TRBJ2-1	-	TRBD2	CASSPSSGGTYNEQFF	TGTGCCAGCAGCCCCTCTTCGGGGGGGACCTACAATGAGCAGTTCTTC
TRBV28	TRBJ2-1	-	-	CASSLANEQFF	TGTGCCAGCAGTTTAGCGAATGAGCAGTTCTTC
TRBV4-1	TRBJ2-3	-	-	CASSSRGSAATDTQYF	TGCGCCAGCAGCTCCCGGGGGAGCGCTGCGACAGATACGCAGTATTTT
TRBV28	TRBJ2-7	-	TRBD1	CASTKGQLNYEQYF	TGTGCCAGCACCAAGGGACAGCTAAACTACGAGCAGTACTTC
TRBV10-3	TRBJ2-7	-	TRBD2	CAISQGLAGLGYEQYF	TGTGCCATCAGCCAGGGACTAGCGGGATTAGGCTACGAGCAGTACTTC
TRBV6-5	TRBJ2-2	-	TRBD1	CASSNRGAGELFF	TGTGCCAGCAGCAACAGGGGGGCGGGGGAGCTGTTTTTT
TRBV5-5	TRBJ1-2	-	-	CASSLAARQLYGYTF	TGTGCCAGCAGCTTGGCCGCCAGGCAGCTTTATGGCTACACCTTC
TRBV10-1	TRBJ2-7	once	-	CASSEGGAGRTYEQYF	TGCGCCAGCAGTGAAGGAGGGGCAGGCCGTACCTACGAGCAGTACTTC
TRBV27	TRBJ2-1	-	TRBD1	CASSTNTGGIYNEQFF	TGTGCCAGCAGTACCAACACAGGGGGTATCTACAATGAGCAGTTCTTC
TRBV3-1/TRBV3-2	TRBJ1-1	-	TRBD1	CASRGQVNTEAFF	TGTGCCAGCAGGGGACAGGTTAACACTGAAGCTTTCTTT
TRBV7-9	TRBJ1-4	-	-	CASSLSTELFF	TGTGCCAGCAGCTTATCCACGGAACTGTTTTTT
TRBV5-1	TRBJ1-1	-	-	CASSWGHKNTEAFF	TGCGCCAGCAGCTGGGGACACAAGAACACTGAAGCTTTCTTT
TRBV18	TRBJ2-3	-	-	CASSPTPGARTDTQYF	TGTGCCAGCTCACCAACCCCAGGCGCCCGCACAGATACGCAGTATTTT